Presented here are 7 T cell receptor beta chains from one specimen sequenced in a study of OX40 agonist ivuxolimab in advanced cancers. Only in-frame clones appear in the TCRdb table, and some are missing; sequencing was by immunoSEQ multiplex PCR. The sample has approximately 49,000 clones; roughly 84% are singletons. The sequencing here drew on CD4+ or CD8+ T cells sorted from blood, taken in a trial of the OX40 agonist ivuxolimab. Receptor source: an adult with an advanced solid tumor such as melanoma, head and neck, liver or kidney cancer.

The chain links TRBV19 to TRBJ1-2; no reliable D call. The CDR3 length is 14 residues. V lost 3 bases and J lost 5, with 13 bases in between. Germline-derived CDR1 and CDR2 are LNHDA and SQIVND (reference sequence). The CDR3 spells CASSMTPGRYGYTF. The DNA of the CDR3 is TGTGCCAGTAGTATGACCCCCGGACGGTATGGCTACACCTTC.

V gene TRBV7-8 combines with J gene TRBJ2-4; unclear D gene. The CDR3 consists of 14 residues. V lost 4 bases, J lost 4 bases, and 11 bases lay in between. Germline-derived CDR1 and CDR2 are SGHVS and FQNEAQ. The CDR3 spells CASSSRQEKNIQYF. As DNA, the CDR3 is TGTGCCAGCAGCTCGCGACAAGAAAAAAACATTCAGTACTTC.

This clone was counted between two and nine times. The chain couples TRBV29-1 to TRBJ1-1; no firm D call. The CDR3 runs to 12 residues. The germline V gene has CDR1 SQVTM and CDR2 ANQGSEA. Trimming removed 3 bases at V and 1 base at J, with 6 bases between. CDR3 bases: TGCAGCGTTGAGGTTGGGAACACTGAAGCTTTCTTT. The encoded protein is CSVEVGNTEAFF. Using reference TRBV29-1 and TRBJ1-1 for the parts outside the CDR3, the full variable domain is SAVISQKPSRDICQRGTSLTIQCQVDSQVTMMFWYRQQPGQSLTLIATANQGSEATYESGFVIDKFPISRPNLTFSTLTVSNMSPEDSSIYLCSVEVGNTEAFFGQGTRLTVV.

Here the CDR3 reads CASSLGPGGSNQPQHF. The CDR3 DNA sequence: TGTGCCAGCAGCTTGGGCCCAGGGGGAAGCAATCAGCCCCAGCATTTT. The V and J genes are TRBV5-5 and TRBJ1-5, with 7 bases lining up with TRBD1. The CDR3 totals 16 residues. V lost 0 bases, J lost 1 base, and 4 bases stayed unmatched. CDR1 and CDR2 from the germline V gene are SGHKS and YYEKEE (reference sequence).

This clone has a single count. The chain combines TRBV11-1 with TRBJ1-1, with TRBD1 matching 7 bases. The V gene end was trimmed by 5 bases and the J gene end by 2 bases; junction bases not matched to a gene: 8. The V gene's germline CDR1 is SGHAT and CDR2 FQDESV (reference sequence). CDR3 length: 15 residues. CDR3 in amino acids: CASSVPGQLNTEAFF. The CDR3 nucleotides are TGTGCCAGCAGCGTCCCGGGACAGCTTAACACTGAAGCTTTCTTT.

The V call is TRBV25-1, the J call TRBJ2-1; no clear D gene. Trimming left V 5 bases short and J 5 bases short, with 4 bases between. Germline-derived CDR1 and CDR2 are MGHDK and SYGVNS. CDR3 size: 11 residues. As DNA, the CDR3 is TGTGCCAGCAGTCAGAACAATGAGCAGTTCTTC. Translated, it gives CASSQNNEQFF.

The CDR3 DNA follows: TGTGCCAGCAGCTCGGGGGCAGGCGTCGAGCAGTACTTC. The encoded protein is CASSSGAGVEQYF. The chain joins TRBV5-4 to TRBJ2-7; D is tentatively TRBD1 or TRBD2 (6 bases each). The CDR3 covers 13 residues. V gave up 3 bases and J gave up 6 bases, with 13 bases separating them. CDR1 is SGHNT and CDR2 is YYREEE in the germline V gene (reference sequence).